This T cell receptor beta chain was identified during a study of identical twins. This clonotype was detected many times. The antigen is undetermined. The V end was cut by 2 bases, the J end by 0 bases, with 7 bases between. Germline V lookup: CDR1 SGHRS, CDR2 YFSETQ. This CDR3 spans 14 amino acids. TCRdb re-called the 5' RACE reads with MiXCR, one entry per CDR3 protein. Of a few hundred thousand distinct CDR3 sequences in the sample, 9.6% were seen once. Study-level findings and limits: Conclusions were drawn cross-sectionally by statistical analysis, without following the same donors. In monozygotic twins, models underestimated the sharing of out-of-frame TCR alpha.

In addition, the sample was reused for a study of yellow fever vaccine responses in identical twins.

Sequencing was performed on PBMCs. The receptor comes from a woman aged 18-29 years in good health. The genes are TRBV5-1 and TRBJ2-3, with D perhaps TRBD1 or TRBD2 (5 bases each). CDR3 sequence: CASSFGDSTDTQYF. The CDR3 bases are TGCGCCAGCAGCTTCGGGGACAGCACAGATACGCAGTATTTT.